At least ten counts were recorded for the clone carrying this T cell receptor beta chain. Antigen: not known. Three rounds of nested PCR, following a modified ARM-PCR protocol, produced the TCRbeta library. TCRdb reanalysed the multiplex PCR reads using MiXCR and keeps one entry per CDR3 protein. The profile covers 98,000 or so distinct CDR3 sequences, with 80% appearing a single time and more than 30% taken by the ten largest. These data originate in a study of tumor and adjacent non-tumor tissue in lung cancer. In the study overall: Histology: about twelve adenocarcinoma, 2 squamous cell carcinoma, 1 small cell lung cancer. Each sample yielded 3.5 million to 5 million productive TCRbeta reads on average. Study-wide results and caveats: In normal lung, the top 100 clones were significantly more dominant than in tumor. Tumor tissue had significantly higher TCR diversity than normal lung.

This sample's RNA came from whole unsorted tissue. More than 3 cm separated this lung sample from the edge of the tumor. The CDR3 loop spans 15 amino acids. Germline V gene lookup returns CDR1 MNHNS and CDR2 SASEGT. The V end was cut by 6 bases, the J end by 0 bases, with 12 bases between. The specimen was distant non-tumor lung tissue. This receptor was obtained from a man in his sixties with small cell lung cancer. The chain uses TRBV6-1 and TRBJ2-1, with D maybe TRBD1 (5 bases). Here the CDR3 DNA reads TGTGCCAGCAGATTCAGGGATAGCTCCTACAATGAGCAGTTCTTC. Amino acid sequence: CASRFRDSSYNEQFF.